These 15 T cell receptor beta chains were all obtained from the same sample, sequenced in a study of beta chain features in type 1 diabetes. Every isolated RNA sample was fully reverse transcribed, so sequencing captured expressed TCRB transcripts. Sequencing was performed with immunoSEQ multiplex PCR; in TCRdb, only in-frame clones are kept and a portion is missing. The sample has 810,000 or so clones; roughly 15% are singletons. Sequencing was performed on naive CD4+ T cells from blood. These receptors originate from a woman in her late teens or twenties in good health.

This clone has more than one count but fewer than ten. This sequence joins TRBV2 and TRBJ2-5; D is ambiguous. V was clipped by 9 bases and J by 7 bases, with 18 bases between them. There are 13 residues in the CDR3. CDR1 and CDR2 (germline): SNHLY, FYNNEI. As DNA, the CDR3 is TGTGCCAGAGGTGGGCCTATCAGAGGGACCCAGTACTTC. Amino acid sequence: CARGGPIRGTQYF.

This clone was observed a few times. J is TRBJ2-6 and V is TRBV25-1, with a possible D match to TRBD1 (6 bases). V lost 6 bases, J lost 0 bases, and 12 bases lay in between. The CDR3 extends over 16 amino acids. Germline V gene lookup returns CDR1 MGHDK and CDR2 SYGVNS. CDR3 sequence (DNA): TGTGCCAGCAGCGCCCGACAGGTCTCTGGGGCCAACGTCCTGACTTTC. It yields the protein CASSARQVSGANVLTF.

This clone was counted a few times. The chain uses TRBV5-5 and TRBJ2-5; the match to TRBD2 covers 8 bases. Trimming cost V 4 bases and J 5 bases; bases outside gene matches: 10. The germline gives CDR1 SGHKS, CDR2 YYEKEE (reference sequence). This CDR3 spans 15 amino acids. CDR3 in amino acids: CASSSSGTSGETQYF. The CDR3 nucleotides are TGTGCCAGCAGCAGTAGCGGGACTTCCGGGGAGACCCAGTACTTC.

Ten or more counts support this clone. CDR3 in amino acids: CASRGDSGGSYNEQFF. Here the CDR3 DNA reads TGTGCCAGTAGAGGCGATAGCGGGGGGTCCTACAATGAGCAGTTCTTC. The V and J genes are TRBV19 and TRBJ2-1; TRBD2 agrees at 10 bases. This CDR3 comprises 16 residues. V lost 6 bases, J lost 1 base, and 6 bases stayed unmatched. CDR1 is LNHDA, CDR2 SQIVND, per germline (reference sequence). Full variable domain (outside the CDR3, taken from reference TRBV19 and TRBJ2-1): DGGITQSPKYLFRKEGQNVTLSCEQNLNHDAMYWYRQDPGQGLRLIYYSQIVNDFQKGDIAEGYSVSREKKESFPLTVTSAQKNPTAFYLCASRGDSGGSYNEQFFGPGTRLTVL.

This clone has a handful of counts. The chain combines TRBV18 with TRBJ2-1, with TRBD2 matching over 7 bases. The CDR3 spans 15 residues. Germline V CDR1 and CDR2: KGHSH, LQKENI. V gave up 8 bases and J gave up 4 bases; unmatched junction bases: 11. The CDR3 sequence is CASGGGSSGYNEQFF. DNA for the CDR3: TGTGCCAGCGGAGGCGGGTCTAGCGGATACAATGAGCAGTTCTTC.

The CDR3, as DNA: TGCAGCGTCTTAGGGTTGGCGGGAGACTTCCCCTACGAGCAGTACTTC. This translates into CSVLGLAGDFPYEQYF. The V call is TRBV29-1, the J call TRBJ2-7; 7 bases match TRBD2. The CDR3 loop spans 16 amino acids. J lost 2 bases, V lost 6 bases, and 16 bases had no gene match. The germline V gene encodes CDR1 SQVTM and CDR2 ANQGSEA.

This clone was seen a handful of times. Within the sample, other DNA sequences also encode this same CDR3. The V call is TRBV19, the J call TRBJ2-3; the match to TRBD2 covers 12 bases. The J segment lost 6 bases and the V segment lost 6 bases, leaving 4 bases of the junction unmatched. Germline V gene data show CDR1 as LNHDA and CDR2 as SQIVND (reference sequence). CDR3 size: 14 residues. In DNA, the CDR3 is TGTGCCAGTAGACTAGCGGGAGGCCCCGATACGCAGTATTTT. Its translation: CASRLAGGPDTQYF.

The genes are TRBV7-2 and TRBJ2-7, with TRBD2 matching over 11 bases. CDR3 length: 15 amino acids. Germline values: CDR1 SGHTA, CDR2 FQGNSA. With 4 bases clipped from V and 7 bases from J, the junction kept 9 bases outside the gene matches. CDR3 residues: CASSYLAGGIGEQYF. The CDR3 nucleotides are TGTGCCAGCAGCTACCTAGCGGGAGGTATTGGGGAGCAGTACTTC.

This clone was observed a few times. The V and J genes are TRBV7-9 and TRBJ1-2; unclear D gene. The germline gives CDR1 SEHNR, CDR2 FQNEAQ (reference sequence). There are 13 residues in the CDR3. V shed 0 bases and J shed 6 bases, with 8 bases lying between them. DNA of the CDR3: TGTGCCAGCAGCTTAGCCGGGGTCCATGGCTACACCTTC. This encodes CASSLAGVHGYTF.

This chain joins TRBV2 and TRBJ2-1; 11 nucleotides match TRBD2. This CDR3 is 15 amino acids long. Germline CDR1 SNHLY, CDR2 FYNNEI. The CDR3 reads CGLGVGSGRANEQFF. CDR3 nucleotides: TGTGGACTAGGGGTGGGTAGCGGGAGGGCCAATGAGCAGTTCTTC.

This clone was seen a handful of times. The chain combines TRBV10-3 with TRBJ2-7; no definite D call. V shed 3 bases and J shed 0 bases, with 21 bases lying between them. Germline lookup yields CDR1 ENHRY and CDR2 SYGVKD. The CDR3 has 18 amino acids. CDR3 bases: TGTGCCATCAGTGACCCTCGTCCGGATCATTTATCCTCCTACGAGCAGTACTTC. This encodes CAISDPRPDHLSSYEQYF.

This clone was found a few times. The chain recombines TRBV27 with TRBJ2-5; D might be TRBD1 (6 bases). The CDR3 extends over 14 amino acids. The ends were cut back, 5 bases at V and 0 bases at J, with 10 bases in the middle. Germline assignment: CDR1 MNHEY and CDR2 SMNVEV (reference sequence). CDR3 DNA sequence: TGTGCCAGCAGTCGTGACAGGTACCAAGAGACCCAGTACTTC. It specifies CASSRDRYQETQYF.

This chain connects TRBV5-1 to TRBJ2-5, with D perhaps TRBD1 or TRBD2 (5 bases each). V was cut by 4 bases and J by 5 bases, with 18 bases left in between. Germline V gene data show CDR1 as SGHRS and CDR2 as YFSETQ. The CDR3 sequence is 15 residues long. CDR3 sequence (DNA): TGCGCCAGCAGCCTGGGACCAAATTCAAGGGAGACCCAGTACTTC. It specifies CASSLGPNSRETQYF.

This clone was found a few times. In DNA form, the CDR3 reads TGTGCCAGCAGCGTAGAGGGATCAGGGGGGCGGACTGAAGCTTTCTTT. Protein sequence: CASSVEGSGGRTEAFF. The V and J genes are TRBV9 and TRBJ1-1; 7 positions agree with TRBD1. CDR1 and CDR2 from the germline V gene are SGDLS and YYNGEE. The trim removed 0 bases at V and 5 bases at J, leaving 10 bases unmatched. This CDR3 contains 16 residues.

The chain couples TRBV18 to TRBJ2-3; tentative D call: TRBD2 (6 bases). Germline V CDR1 and CDR2: KGHSH, LQKENI. The CDR3 spans 16 residues. Between the trimmed V and J ends, which lost 3 bases and 4 bases, there was a span of 17 bases. CDR3 loop: CASSPVSAGPPDTQYF. The CDR3 region has the DNA TGTGCCAGCTCACCGGTTAGCGCGGGACCTCCAGATACGCAGTATTTT. Looking up the rest from reference TRBV18 and TRBJ2-3 gives the full variable domain: NAGVMQNPRHLVRRRGQEARLRCSPMKGHSHVYWYRQLPEEGLKFMVYLQKENIIDESGMPKERFSAEFPKEGPSILRIQQVVRGDSAAYFCASSPVSAGPPDTQYFGPGTRLTVL.